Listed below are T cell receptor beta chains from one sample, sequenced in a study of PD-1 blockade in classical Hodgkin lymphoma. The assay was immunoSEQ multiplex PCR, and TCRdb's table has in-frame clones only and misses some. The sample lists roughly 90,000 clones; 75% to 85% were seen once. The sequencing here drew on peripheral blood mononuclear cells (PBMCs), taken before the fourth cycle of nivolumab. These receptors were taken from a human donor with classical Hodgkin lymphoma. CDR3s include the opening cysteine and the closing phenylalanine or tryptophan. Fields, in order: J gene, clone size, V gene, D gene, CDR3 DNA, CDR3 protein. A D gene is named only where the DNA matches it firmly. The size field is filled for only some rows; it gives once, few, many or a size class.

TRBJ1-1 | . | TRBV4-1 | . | TGCGCCAGCATGGGTTTGATGAACACTGAAGCTTTCTTT | CASMGLMNTEAFF
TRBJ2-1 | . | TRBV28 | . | TGTGCCAGCAGTTTCCTGACGGCCCCCCATGAGCAGTTCTTC | CASSFLTAPHEQFF
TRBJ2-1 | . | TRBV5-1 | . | TGCGCCAGCAGCTCGGGGAGCTCCTACAATGAGCAGTTCTTC | CASSSGSSYNEQFF
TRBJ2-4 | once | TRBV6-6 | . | TGTGCCAGCAGCCATGAGGCAAGGGACGCCAAAAACATTCAGTACTTC | CASSHEARDAKNIQYF
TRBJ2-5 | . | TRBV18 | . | TGTGCCAGCTCACCGGGAGTCCCAAAAAGGTTCGAGACCCAGTACTTC | CASSPGVPKRFETQYF
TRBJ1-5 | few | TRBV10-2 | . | TGCGCCAGCAGTGAGTCGACCAGCAATCAGCCCCAGCATTTT | CASSESTSNQPQHF
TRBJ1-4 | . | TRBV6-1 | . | TGTGCCAGCAGGGAACCACAGGGACGGAAAGGGCTAGGAGAAAAACTGTTTTTT | CASREPQGRKGLGEKLFF
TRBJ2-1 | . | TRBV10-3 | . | TGTGCCATCAGCGAGTATGGGGACAATGAGCAGTTCTTC | CAISEYGDNEQFF
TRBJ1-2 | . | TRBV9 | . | TGTGCCAGCAGCGTAGATCGGGTTGGGTTTGGCTACACCTTC | CASSVDRVGFGYTF
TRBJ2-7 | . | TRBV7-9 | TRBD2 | TGTGCCAGCAGCTTCCTAACTAGCGGGGCCCTCTCCTACGAGCAGTACTTC | CASSFLTSGALSYEQYF
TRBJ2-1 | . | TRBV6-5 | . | TGTGCCAGCAGTTACGTAGGGGCCCGTGACAATGAGCAGTTCTTC | CASSYVGARDNEQFF
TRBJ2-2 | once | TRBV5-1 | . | TGCGCCAGCAGCTTGGACGGGGCCCCGAACACCGGGGAGCTGTTTTTT | CASSLDGAPNTGELFF
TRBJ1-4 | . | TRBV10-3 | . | TGTGCCATCAGTGAGTTTCCAGAGCTAATCAATGAAAAACTGTTTTTT | CAISEFPELINEKLFF
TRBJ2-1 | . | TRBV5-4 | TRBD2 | TGTGCCAGCAGCACGGGACTAGCGGGAGCCTCCTACAATGAGCAGTTCTTC | CASSTGLAGASYNEQFF
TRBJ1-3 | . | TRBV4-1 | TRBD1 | TGCGCCAGCAGCCTTCGACAGGGGGATTCTGGAAACACCATATATTTT | CASSLRQGDSGNTIYF
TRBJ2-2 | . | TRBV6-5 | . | TGTGCCAGCAGCTATGGAGGGCGGGGCACCGGGGAGCTGTTTTTT | CASSYGGRGTGELFF
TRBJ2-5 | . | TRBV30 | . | TGTGCCTGGGCTAGGGGACGAGGGGAAGAGACCCAGTACTTC | CAWARGRGEETQYF
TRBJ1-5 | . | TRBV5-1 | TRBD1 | TGCGCCAGCAGCTTGGAGGGGGCGGGCAGCAATCAGCCCCAGCATTTT | CASSLEGAGSNQPQHF
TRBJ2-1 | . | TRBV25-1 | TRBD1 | TGTGCCAGTGTTTACGCCGGGACAGCAAACAATGAGCAGTTCTTC | CASVYAGTANNEQFF
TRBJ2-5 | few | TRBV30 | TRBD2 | TGTGCCTGGAGTGAGTGGGGGGGAGCACAGGAGACCCAGTACTTC | CAWSEWGGAQETQYF
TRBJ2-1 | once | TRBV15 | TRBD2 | TGTGCCACCAGCGTTAGCGGGAGGGCCGTTGAGCAGTTCTTC | CATSVSGRAVEQFF
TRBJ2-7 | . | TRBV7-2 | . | TGTGCCAGCAGGCTAGGGGGGAGTAGCTACGAGCAGTACTTC | CASRLGGSSYEQYF
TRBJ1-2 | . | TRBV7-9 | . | TGTGCCAGCAGCTCGTCCGGGTCCAATTTGAACTATGGCTACACCTTC | CASSSSGSNLNYGYTF
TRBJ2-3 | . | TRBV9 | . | TGTGCCAGCTCTACCTCTTCCCAAGCGCGCACAGATACGCAGTATTTT | CASSTSSQARTDTQYF
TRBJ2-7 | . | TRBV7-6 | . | TGTGCCAGCAGCCCGGTTGCCCTGATCTCTCCCGAGCAGTACTTC | CASSPVALISPEQYF
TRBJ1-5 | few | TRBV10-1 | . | TGCGCCAGCAGTGCAGGGAGCAGCAATCAGCCCCAGCATTTT | CASSAGSSNQPQHF
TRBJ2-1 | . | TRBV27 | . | TGTGCCAGCAGTGGCAACCCTCAGGCCTCCGGCGAGTTCTTC | CASSGNPQASGEFF
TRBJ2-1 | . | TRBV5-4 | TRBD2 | TGTGCCAGCAGCTTGGAATTCGGCGGGAGTTGGTCTAATGAGCAGTTCTTC | CASSLEFGGSWSNEQFF
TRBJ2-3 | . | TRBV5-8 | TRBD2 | TGTGCCAGCAGCCCCCGGAGGACTAGCGGGGATACGCAGTATTTT | CASSPRRTSGDTQYF
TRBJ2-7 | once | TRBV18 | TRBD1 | TGTGCCAGCTCACCCCCCGGGACAGGGGACGAGCAGTACTTC | CASSPPGTGDEQYF
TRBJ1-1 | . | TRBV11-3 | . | TGTGCCAGCAGCCCCAGCCCGGTGGACACTGAAGCTTTCTTT | CASSPSPVDTEAFF
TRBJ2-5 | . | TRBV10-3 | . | TGTGCCATCGGGCTCTCCCAAGAGACCCAGTACTTC | CAIGLSQETQYF
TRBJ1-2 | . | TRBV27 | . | TGTGCCAGCAGCCTCGGGACTAACTATGGCTACACCTTC | CASSLGTNYGYTF
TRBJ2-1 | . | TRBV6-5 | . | TGTGCCAGCAGATTTTACAATGAGCAGTTCTTC | CASRFYNEQFF
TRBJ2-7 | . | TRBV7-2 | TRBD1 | TGTGCCAGCAGCCCGGGGACAGGGAGGTACGAGCAGTACTTC | CASSPGTGRYEQYF
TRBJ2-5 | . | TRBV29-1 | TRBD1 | TGCAGCGTTGATCCGGGACAGGGGCAAGAGACCCAGTACTTC | CSVDPGQGQETQYF
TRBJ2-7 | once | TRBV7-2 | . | TGTGCCAGCAGCTTAGACAGGGTAGTCTACGAGCAGTACTTC | CASSLDRVVYEQYF
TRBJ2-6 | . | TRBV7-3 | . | TGTGCCAGCAGCTTCCTCGGACCTGGGGCCAACGTCCTGACTTTC | CASSFLGPGANVLTF
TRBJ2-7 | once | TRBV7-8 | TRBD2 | TGTGCCAGCAGCGGAGGACTAGCGGGAGGGCTTGTGCAGTACTTC | CASSGGLAGGLVQYF
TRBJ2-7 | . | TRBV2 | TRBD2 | TGTGCCAGCAGTGAGACGACTAGCGGATACGAGCAGTACTTC | CASSETTSGYEQYF
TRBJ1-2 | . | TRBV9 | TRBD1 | TGTGCCAGCAGCGTGAGCGGGACAGGTCAGGGCGGCTACACCTTC | CASSVSGTGQGGYTF
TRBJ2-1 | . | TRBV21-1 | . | TGTGCCAGCAGCAATGTAGGACGGCAGTTCTTC | CASSNVGRQFF
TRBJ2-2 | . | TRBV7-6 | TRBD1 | TGTGCCAGCAGCCTCCTCGGACAGGGACTCAACACCGGGGAGCTGTTTTTT | CASSLLGQGLNTGELFF